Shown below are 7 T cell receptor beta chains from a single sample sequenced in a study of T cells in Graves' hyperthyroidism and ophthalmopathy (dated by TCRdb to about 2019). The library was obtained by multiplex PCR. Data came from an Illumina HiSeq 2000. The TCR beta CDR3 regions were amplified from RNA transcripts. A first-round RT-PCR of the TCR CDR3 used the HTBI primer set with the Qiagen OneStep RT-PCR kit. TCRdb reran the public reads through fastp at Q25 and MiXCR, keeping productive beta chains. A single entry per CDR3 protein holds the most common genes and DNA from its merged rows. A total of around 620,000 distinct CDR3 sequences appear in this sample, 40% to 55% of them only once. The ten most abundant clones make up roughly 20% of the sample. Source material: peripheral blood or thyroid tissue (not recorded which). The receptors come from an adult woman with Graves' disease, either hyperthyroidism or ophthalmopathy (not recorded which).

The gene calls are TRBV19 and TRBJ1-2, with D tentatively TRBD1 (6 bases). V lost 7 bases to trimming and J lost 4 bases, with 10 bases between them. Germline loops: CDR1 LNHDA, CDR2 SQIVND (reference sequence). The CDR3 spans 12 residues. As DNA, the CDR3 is TGTGCCAGTAACAACAGGGCCTATGGCTACACCTTC. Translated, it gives CASNNRAYGYTF.

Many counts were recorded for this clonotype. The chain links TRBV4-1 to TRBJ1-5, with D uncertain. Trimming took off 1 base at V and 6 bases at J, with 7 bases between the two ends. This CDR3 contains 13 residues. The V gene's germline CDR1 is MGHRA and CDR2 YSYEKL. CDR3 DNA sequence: TGCGCCAGCAGCCAAGTTGAGGGTCAGCCCCAGCATTTT. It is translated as CASSQVEGQPQHF.

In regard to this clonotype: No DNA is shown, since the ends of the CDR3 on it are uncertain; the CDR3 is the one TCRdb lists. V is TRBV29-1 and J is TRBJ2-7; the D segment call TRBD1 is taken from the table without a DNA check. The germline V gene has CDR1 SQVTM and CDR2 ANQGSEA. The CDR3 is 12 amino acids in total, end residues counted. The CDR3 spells CSVGQGIYERYF.

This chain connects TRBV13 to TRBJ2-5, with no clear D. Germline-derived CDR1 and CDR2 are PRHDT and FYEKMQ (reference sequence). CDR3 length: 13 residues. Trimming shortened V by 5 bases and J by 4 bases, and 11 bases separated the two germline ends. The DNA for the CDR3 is TGTGCCAGCAGCGCGACACCTCCAGAGACCCAGTACTTC. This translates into CASSATPPETQYF. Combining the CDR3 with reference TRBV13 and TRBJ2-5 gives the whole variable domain AAGVIQSPRHLIKEKRETATLKCYPIPRHDTVYWYQQGPGQDPQFLISFYEKMQSDKGSIPDRFSAQQFSDYHSELNMSSLELGDSALYFCASSATPPETQYFGPGTRLLVL.

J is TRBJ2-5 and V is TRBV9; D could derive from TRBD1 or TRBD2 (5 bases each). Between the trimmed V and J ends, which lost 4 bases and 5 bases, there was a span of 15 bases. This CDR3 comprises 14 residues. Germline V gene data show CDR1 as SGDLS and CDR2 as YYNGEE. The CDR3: CASSRGPTRETQYF. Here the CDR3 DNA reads TGTGCCAGCAGCCGGGGACCGACTCGGGAGACCCAGTACTTC.

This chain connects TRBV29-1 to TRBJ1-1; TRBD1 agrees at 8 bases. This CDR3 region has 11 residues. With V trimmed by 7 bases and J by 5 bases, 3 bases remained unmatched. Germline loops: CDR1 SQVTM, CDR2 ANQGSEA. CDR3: CSGRQGTEAFF. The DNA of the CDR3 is TGCAGCGGACGACAGGGGACTGAAGCTTTCTTT.

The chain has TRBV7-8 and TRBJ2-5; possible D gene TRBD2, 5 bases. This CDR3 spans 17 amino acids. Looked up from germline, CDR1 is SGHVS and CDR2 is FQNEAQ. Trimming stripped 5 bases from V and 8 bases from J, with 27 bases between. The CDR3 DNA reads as TGTGCCAGCAGCCGCCTAATAGGCACAGTGGGAGAGGCTACCCAGTACTTC. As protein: CASSRLIGTVGEATQYF.